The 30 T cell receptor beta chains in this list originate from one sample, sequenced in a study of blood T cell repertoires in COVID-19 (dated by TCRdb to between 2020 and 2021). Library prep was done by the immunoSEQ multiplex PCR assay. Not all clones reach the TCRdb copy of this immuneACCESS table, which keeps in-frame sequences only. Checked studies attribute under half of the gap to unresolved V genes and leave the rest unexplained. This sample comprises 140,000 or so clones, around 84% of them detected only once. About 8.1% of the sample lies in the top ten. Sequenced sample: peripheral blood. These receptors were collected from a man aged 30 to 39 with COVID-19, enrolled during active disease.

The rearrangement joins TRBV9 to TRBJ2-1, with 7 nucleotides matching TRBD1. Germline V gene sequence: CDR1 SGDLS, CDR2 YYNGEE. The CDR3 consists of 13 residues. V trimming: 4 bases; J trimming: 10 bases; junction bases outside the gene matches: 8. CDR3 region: CASSPGTDREQFF. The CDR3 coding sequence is TGTGCCAGCAGCCCCGGGACAGATCGAGAGCAGTTCTTC.

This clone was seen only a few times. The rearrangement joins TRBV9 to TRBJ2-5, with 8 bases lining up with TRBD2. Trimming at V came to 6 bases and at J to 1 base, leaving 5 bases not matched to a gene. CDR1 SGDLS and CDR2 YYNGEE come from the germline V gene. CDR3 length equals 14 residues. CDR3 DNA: TGTGCCAGCACCTATGGGACTAGCCAAGAGACCCAGTACTTC. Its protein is CASTYGTSQETQYF.

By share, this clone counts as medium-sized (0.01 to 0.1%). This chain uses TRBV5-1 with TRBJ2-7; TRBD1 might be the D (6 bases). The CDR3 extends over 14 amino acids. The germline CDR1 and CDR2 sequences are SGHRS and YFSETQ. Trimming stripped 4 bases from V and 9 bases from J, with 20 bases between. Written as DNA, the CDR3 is TGCGCCAGCAGCCTGTCGTTCCGGGACAAAGGGCAGTACTTC. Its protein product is CASSLSFRDKGQYF.

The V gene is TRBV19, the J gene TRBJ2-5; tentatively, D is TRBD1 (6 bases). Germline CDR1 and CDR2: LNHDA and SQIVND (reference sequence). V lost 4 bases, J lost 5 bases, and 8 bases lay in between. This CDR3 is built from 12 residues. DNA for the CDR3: TGTGCCAGTAGTAACAGGGTGGAGACCCAGTACTTC. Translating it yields CASSNRVETQYF.

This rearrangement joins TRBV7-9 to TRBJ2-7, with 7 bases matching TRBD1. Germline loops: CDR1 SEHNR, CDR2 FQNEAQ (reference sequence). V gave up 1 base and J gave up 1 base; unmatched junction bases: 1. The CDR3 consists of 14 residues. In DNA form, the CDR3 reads TGTGCCAGCAGCTTAGGGACAGGATCCTACGAGCAGTACTTC. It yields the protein CASSLGTGSYEQYF.

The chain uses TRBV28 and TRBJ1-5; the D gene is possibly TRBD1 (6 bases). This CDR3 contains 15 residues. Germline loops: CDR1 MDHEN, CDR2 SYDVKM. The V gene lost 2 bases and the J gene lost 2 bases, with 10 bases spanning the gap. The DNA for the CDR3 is TGTGCCAGCAGTTTAACAGGGAGTCGCAATCAGCCCCAGCATTTT. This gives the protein CASSLTGSRNQPQHF.

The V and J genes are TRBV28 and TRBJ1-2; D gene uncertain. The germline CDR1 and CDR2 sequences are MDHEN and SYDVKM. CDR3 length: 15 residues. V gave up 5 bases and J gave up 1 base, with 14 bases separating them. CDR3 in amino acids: CASSPAWEINYGYTF. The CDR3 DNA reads TGTGCCAGCAGTCCCGCGTGGGAGATTAACTATGGCTACACCTTC.

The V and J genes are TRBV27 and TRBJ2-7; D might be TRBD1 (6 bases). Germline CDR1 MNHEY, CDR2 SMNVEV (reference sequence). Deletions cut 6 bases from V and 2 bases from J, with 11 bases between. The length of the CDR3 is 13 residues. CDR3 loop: CASRPGHTYEQYF. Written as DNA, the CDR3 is TGTGCCAGCAGACCGGGACATACCTACGAGCAGTACTTC.

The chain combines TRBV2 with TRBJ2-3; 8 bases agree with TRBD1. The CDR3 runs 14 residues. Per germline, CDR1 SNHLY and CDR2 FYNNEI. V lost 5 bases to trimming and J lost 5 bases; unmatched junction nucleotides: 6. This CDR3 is CASSTQGDKDTQYF. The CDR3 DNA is TGTGCCAGCAGTACACAGGGGGATAAAGATACGCAGTATTTT.

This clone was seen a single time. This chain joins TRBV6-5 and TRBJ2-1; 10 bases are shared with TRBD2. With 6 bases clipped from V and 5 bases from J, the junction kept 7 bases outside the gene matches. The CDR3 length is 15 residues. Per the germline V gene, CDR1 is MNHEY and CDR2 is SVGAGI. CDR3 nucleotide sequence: TGTGCCAGCAGGGGGAGCGGGAGGGGTAACAATGAGCAGTTCTTC. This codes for CASRGSGRGNNEQFF.

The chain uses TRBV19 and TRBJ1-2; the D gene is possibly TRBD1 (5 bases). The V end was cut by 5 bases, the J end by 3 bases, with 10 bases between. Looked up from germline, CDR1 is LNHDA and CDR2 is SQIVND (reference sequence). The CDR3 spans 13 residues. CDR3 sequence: CASSARGYYGYTF. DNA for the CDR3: TGTGCCAGTAGTGCAAGGGGTTACTATGGCTACACCTTC.

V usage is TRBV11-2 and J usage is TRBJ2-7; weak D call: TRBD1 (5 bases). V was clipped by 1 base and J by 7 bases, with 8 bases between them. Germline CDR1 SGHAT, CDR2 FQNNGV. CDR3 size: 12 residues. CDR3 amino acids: CASSLAKGEQYF. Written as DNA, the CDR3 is TGTGCCAGCAGCTTAGCCAAGGGGGAGCAGTACTTC. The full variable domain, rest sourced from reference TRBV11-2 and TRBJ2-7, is EAGVAQSPRYKIIEKRQSVAFWCNPISGHATLYWYQQILGQGPKLLIQFQNNGVVDDSQLPKDRFSAERLKGVDSTLKIQPAKLEDSAVYLCASSLAKGEQYFGPGTRLTVT.

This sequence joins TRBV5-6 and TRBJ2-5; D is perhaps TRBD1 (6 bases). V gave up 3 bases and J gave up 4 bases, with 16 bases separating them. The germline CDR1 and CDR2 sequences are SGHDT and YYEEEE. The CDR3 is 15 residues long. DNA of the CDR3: TGTGCCAGCAGCTCCAAGGGGGACGGGCGAGAGACCCAGTACTTC. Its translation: CASSSKGDGRETQYF.

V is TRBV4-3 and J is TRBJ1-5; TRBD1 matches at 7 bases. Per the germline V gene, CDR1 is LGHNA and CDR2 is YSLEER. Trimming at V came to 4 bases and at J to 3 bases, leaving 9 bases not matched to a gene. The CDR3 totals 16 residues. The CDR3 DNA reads TGCGCCAGCAGCCCAGACAGGGATAGGGTCAATCAGCCCCAGCATTTT. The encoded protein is CASSPDRDRVNQPQHF.

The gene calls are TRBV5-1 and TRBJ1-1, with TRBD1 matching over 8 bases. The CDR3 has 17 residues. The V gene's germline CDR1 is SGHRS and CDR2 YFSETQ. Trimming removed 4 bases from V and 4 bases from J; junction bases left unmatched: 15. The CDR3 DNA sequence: TGCGCCAGCAGCCTAAACCCACGTAGACAGGGGACCACTGAAGCTTTCTTT. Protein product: CASSLNPRRQGTTEAFF.

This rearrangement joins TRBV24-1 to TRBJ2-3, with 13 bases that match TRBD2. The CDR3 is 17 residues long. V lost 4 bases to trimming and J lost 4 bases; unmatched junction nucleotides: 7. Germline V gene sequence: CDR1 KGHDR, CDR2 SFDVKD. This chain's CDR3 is CATSEYAGTSGADTQYF. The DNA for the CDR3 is TGTGCCACCAGTGAATACGCGGGGACTAGCGGGGCAGATACGCAGTATTTT.

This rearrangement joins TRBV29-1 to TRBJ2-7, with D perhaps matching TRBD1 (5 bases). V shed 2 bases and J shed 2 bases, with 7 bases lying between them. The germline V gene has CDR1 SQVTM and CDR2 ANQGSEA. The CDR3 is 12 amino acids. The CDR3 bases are TGCAGCGTTGAAAAGGACACCTACGAGCAGTACTTC. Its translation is CSVEKDTYEQYF.

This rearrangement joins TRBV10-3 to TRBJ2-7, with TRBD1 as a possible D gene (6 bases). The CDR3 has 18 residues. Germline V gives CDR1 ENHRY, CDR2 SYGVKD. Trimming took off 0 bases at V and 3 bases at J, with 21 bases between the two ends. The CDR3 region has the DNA TGTGCCATCAGTGAGTCTGGGCAGGGGATTTCCGATAACTACGAGCAGTACTTC. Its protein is CAISESGQGISDNYEQYF.

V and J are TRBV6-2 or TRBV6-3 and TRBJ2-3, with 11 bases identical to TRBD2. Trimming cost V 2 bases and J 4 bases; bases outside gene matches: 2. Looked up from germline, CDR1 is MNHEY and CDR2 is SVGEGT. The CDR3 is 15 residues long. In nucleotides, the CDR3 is TGTGCCAGCAGTTACCCACTAGCGGGAGCAGATACGCAGTATTTT. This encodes CASSYPLAGADTQYF.

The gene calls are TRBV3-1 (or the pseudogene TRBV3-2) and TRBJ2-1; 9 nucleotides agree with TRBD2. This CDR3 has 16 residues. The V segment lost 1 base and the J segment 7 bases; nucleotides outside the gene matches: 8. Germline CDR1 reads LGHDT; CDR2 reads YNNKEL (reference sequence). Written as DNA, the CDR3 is TGTGCCAGCAGCCAAGGATTGGGTACTAGCGGGAATGAGCAGTTCTTC. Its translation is CASSQGLGTSGNEQFF.

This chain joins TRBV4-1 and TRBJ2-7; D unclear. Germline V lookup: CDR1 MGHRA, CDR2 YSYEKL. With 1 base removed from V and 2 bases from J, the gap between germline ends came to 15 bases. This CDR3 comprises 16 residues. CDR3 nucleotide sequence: TGCGCCAGCAGCCAAGTGAGCTCCATCCCCACCTACGAGCAGTACTTC. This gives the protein CASSQVSSIPTYEQYF.

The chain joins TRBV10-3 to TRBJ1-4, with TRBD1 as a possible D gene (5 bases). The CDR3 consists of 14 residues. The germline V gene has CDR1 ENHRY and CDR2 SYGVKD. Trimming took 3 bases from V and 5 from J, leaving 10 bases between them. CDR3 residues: CAISDKGLNEKLFF. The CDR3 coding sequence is TGTGCCATCAGTGATAAGGGGTTGAATGAAAAACTGTTTTTT.

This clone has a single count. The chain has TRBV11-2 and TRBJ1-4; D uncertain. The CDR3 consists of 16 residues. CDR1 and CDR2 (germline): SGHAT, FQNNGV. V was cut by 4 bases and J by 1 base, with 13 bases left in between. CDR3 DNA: TGTGCCAGCAGCTGGGGAGAGCGAATAACTAATGAAAAACTGTTTTTT. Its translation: CASSWGERITNEKLFF.

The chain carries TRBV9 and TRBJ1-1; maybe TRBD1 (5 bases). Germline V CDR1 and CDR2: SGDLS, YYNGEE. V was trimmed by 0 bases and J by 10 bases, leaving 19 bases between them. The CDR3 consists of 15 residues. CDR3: CASSVGNRRTTPAFF. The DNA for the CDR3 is TGTGCCAGCAGCGTAGGTAACAGGAGAACTACCCCAGCTTTCTTT.

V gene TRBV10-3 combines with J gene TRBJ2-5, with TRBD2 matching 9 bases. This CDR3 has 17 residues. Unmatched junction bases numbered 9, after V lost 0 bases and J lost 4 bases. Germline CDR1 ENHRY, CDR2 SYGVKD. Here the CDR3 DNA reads TGTGCCATCAGTGAGTCAACGGCGGGAGGGCCGAGAGAGACCCAGTACTTC. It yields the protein CAISESTAGGPRETQYF.

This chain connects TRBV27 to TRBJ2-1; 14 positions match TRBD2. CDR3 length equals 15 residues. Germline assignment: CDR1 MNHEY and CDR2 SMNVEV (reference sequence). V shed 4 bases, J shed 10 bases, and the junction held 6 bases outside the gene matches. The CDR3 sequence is CASSWGGLAGDEQFF. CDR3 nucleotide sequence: TGTGCCAGCAGTTGGGGGGGACTAGCGGGAGACGAGCAGTTCTTC.

The chain's CDR3 is CASSYRSGVSTDTQYF. DNA for the CDR3: TGTGCCAGCAGTTACCGTAGCGGAGTTAGCACAGATACGCAGTATTTT. The chain recombines TRBV6-5 with TRBJ2-3; D perhaps matches TRBD2 (6 bases). Looked up from germline, CDR1 is MNHEY and CDR2 is SVGAGI. The CDR3 sequence is 16 residues long. V was clipped by 2 bases and J by 0 bases, with 12 bases between them.

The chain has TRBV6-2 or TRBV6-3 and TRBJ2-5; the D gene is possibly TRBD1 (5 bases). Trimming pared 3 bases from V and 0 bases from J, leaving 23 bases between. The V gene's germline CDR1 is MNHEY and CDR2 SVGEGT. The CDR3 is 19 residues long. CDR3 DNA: TGTGCCAGCAGTTATATCCCGGTTGATGACAGCATGTACCAAGAGACCCAGTACTTC. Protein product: CASSYIPVDDSMYQETQYF.

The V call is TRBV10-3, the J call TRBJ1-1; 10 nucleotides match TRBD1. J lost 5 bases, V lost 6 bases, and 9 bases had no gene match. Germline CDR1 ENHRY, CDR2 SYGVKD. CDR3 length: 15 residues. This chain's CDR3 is CAIRVDRGPRTEAFF. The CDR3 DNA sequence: TGTGCCATCAGAGTAGACAGGGGGCCCAGGACTGAAGCTTTCTTT.

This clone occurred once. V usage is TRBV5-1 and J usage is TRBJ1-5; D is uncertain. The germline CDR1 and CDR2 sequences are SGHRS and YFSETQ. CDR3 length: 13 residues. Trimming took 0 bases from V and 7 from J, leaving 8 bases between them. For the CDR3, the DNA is TGCGCCAGCAGCTTGGATCCCCAACAGCCCCAGCATTTT. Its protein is CASSLDPQQPQHF.